The source of this T cell receptor beta chain is a study of regulatory T cells in long-lasting Graves disease. At the level of the study: Antithyroid drug intake by newly diagnosed Graves' patients had lasted under 3 months.

The CDR3 has 17 amino acids. J was trimmed by 4 bases and V by 4 bases; bases with no gene match: 13. Described time point: newly diagnosed GD, antithyroid drugs for less than 3 months. PBMC-extracted RNA yielded the TCR library. Arm-PCR of CDR3 regions and iRepertoire HTBI primers were the basis on which TCR beta libraries were built. TCRdb re-called the multiplex PCR reads through MiXCR, storing one row per CDR3 protein. Altogether more than 300,000 distinct CDR3 sequences are present, 15% to 20% being singletons, with the ten largest covering over 20%. These data also featured in a second study, about T cells in Graves' hyperthyroidism and ophthalmopathy.

The chain has TRBV12-3 or TRBV12-4 and TRBJ2-7; 10 nucleotides match TRBD1. Sequencing used peripheral blood mononuclear cells (PBMCs), obtained at new diagnosis, from a patient treated with antithyroid drugs. The TCR sequence derives from a woman between 18 and 30 years old with Graves disease. CDR3 residues: CASSYLLGGQGSYEQYF. CDR3 in DNA: TGTGCCAGCAGTTACCTCCTCGGGGGACAGGGGAGTTACGAGCAGTACTTC.